A single sample gave rise to the 17 T cell receptor beta chains below, sequenced in a study of T cell changes during pregnancy in multiple sclerosis. TCRdb keeps only in-frame clones here, not all; method: immunoSEQ multiplex PCR. The repertoire holds under 65,000 clones, with roughly 93% as singletons. The source was CD8+ T cells from peripheral blood mononuclear cells, collected in the third trimester of pregnancy. The receptor set was obtained from a female donor with multiple sclerosis, enrolled in a pregnancy study.

On this clone itself: The junction and the germline gene differ at one end; a read error may be behind it. The rearrangement links TRBV2 to TRBJ1-1; 9 bases map to TRBD1. Germline values: CDR1 SNHLY, CDR2 FYNNEI. CDR3 length equals 14 residues. CDR3 in DNA: TGTGCCAGCAGCGGCCCTCAGCCTGGGACAGGGAAAAACTTT. Its translation: CASSGPQPGTGKNF. Full variable domain (missing parts from reference TRBV2 and TRBJ1-1): EPEVTQTPSHQVTQMGQEVILRCVPISNHLYFYWYRQILGQKVEFLVSFYNNEISEKSEIFDDQFSVERPDGSNFTLKIRSTKLEDSAMYFCASSGPQPGTGKNFGQGTRLTVV.

The rearrangement joins TRBV10-3 to TRBJ1-2; D not certain. The germline V gene encodes CDR1 ENHRY and CDR2 SYGVKD. The length of the CDR3 is 14 residues. V was shortened by 0 bases and J by 3 bases, with 8 bases between the two germline ends. The CDR3 nucleotides read TGTGCCATCAGTGAGTCTCCGGGATACTATGGCTACACCTTC. Protein product: CAISESPGYYGYTF.

V usage is TRBV27 and J usage is TRBJ1-5, with D unclear. Trimming shortened V by 8 bases and J by 1 base, and 9 bases separated the two germline ends. CDR3 length equals 13 residues. The germline CDR1 and CDR2 sequences are MNHEY and SMNVEV (reference sequence). CDR3 in amino acids: CASARFSNQPQHF. The CDR3 DNA reads TGTGCCAGCGCGAGGTTCAGCAATCAGCCCCAGCATTTT.

The V gene is TRBV25-1, the J gene TRBJ2-1; TRBD2 aligns across 8 bases. This CDR3 contains 18 residues. Germline trimming cut 7 bases from V and 2 bases from J; bases unmatched to any gene: 16. Germline loops: CDR1 MGHDK, CDR2 SYGVNS. CDR3 protein: CASIPIPPGGAPYNEQFF. In nucleotides, the CDR3 is TGTGCCAGCATCCCAATCCCCCCCGGGGGGGCCCCCTACAATGAGCAGTTCTTC.

The CDR3 bases are TGTGCCAGCAGTTCGATCGGGAGCTCCTACGAGCAGTACTTC. Protein sequence: CASSSIGSSYEQYF. The chain couples TRBV6-6 to TRBJ2-7, with D possibly TRBD2 on 6 matching bases. Between the trimmed V and J ends, which lost 4 bases and 0 bases, there was a span of 10 bases. The germline V gene has CDR1 MNHNY and CDR2 SVGAGI (reference sequence). This CDR3 contains 14 residues.

This clone appeared a single time. This rearrangement joins TRBV7-8 to TRBJ2-1; no definite D call. Trimming pared 0 bases from V and 8 bases from J, leaving 11 bases between. Looked up from germline, CDR1 is SGHVS and CDR2 is FQNEAQ. CDR3 length: 14 residues. The CDR3 DNA reads as TGTGCCAGCAGCTTAGCCTCCCTAGTAGATGAGCAGTTCTTC. As protein: CASSLASLVDEQFF.

The rearrangement uses TRBV7-8 and TRBJ2-7; D is perhaps TRBD1 (6 bases). Germline V lookup: CDR1 SGHVS, CDR2 FQNEAQ. Trimming took 5 bases from V and 2 from J, leaving 10 bases between them. The CDR3 extends over 13 amino acids. Here the CDR3 reads CASSLNRAYEQYF. DNA of the CDR3: TGTGCCAGCAGCCTAAACAGGGCCTACGAGCAGTACTTC.

This chain joins TRBV10-3 and TRBJ2-7; the match to TRBD1 covers 8 bases. CDR3 size: 17 residues. Germline trimming cut 4 bases from V and 6 bases from J; bases unmatched to any gene: 17. The V gene's germline CDR1 is ENHRY and CDR2 SYGVKD. CDR3 region: CAISGDLTGEGVLEQYF. The CDR3 coding sequence is TGTGCCATCAGTGGCGATTTGACAGGGGAAGGAGTACTCGAGCAGTACTTC.

This clone was counted once. This rearrangement joins TRBV5-4 to TRBJ2-5, with 12 bases fitting TRBD1. The CDR3 contains 16 residues. V trimming: 4 bases; J trimming: 1 base; junction bases outside the gene matches: 5. Germline CDR1 reads SGHNT; CDR2 reads YYREEE (reference sequence). The CDR3 here is CASSPRDRGRQETQYF. CDR3 bases: TGTGCCAGCAGCCCCCGGGACAGGGGGCGCCAAGAGACCCAGTACTTC.

V is TRBV2 and J is TRBJ2-2; 7 bases fit TRBD1. The CDR3 totals 15 residues. The germline V gene encodes CDR1 SNHLY and CDR2 FYNNEI. The junction had 7 bases not matched to a gene; V was cut back by 7 bases and J by 2 bases. In DNA form, the CDR3 reads TGTGCCAGCAATCGACAGGGATCTAACACCGGGGAGCTGTTTTTT. This encodes CASNRQGSNTGELFF.

J is TRBJ2-5 and V is TRBV15, with 7 bases identical to TRBD1. The germline V gene has CDR1 LNHNV and CDR2 YYDKDF (reference sequence). J was trimmed by 4 bases and V by 3 bases; bases with no gene match: 8. CDR3 size: 15 residues. CDR3 loop: CATSSGDRDAETQYF. The CDR3 DNA sequence: TGTGCCACCAGCAGCGGAGACAGGGATGCAGAGACCCAGTACTTC. Drawing the rest from reference TRBV15 and TRBJ2-5, the complete variable domain is DAMVIQNPRYQVTQFGKPVTLSCSQTLNHNVMYWYQQKSSQAPKLLFHYYDKDFNNEADTPDNFQSRRPNTSFCFLDIRSPGLGDTAMYLCATSSGDRDAETQYFGPGTRLLVL.

The rearrangement links TRBV2 to TRBJ2-5, with 15 positions matching TRBD2. CDR1 SNHLY and CDR2 FYNNEI come from the germline V gene. J was trimmed by 5 bases and V by 6 bases; bases with no gene match: 19. This CDR3 is 20 amino acids long. Written as DNA, the CDR3 is TGTGCCAGCAGGAAGGAGCCGGGACTAGCGGGAGGTGGTCGGCACGAGACCCAGTACTTC. Amino acids: CASRKEPGLAGGGRHETQYF.

This sequence joins TRBV2 and TRBJ2-7; 8 positions match TRBD2. Germline V gene sequence: CDR1 SNHLY, CDR2 FYNNEI. This CDR3 has 15 amino acids. The J segment lost 7 bases and the V segment lost 7 bases, leaving 15 bases of the junction unmatched. The CDR3 DNA reads as TGTGCCAGCACCCGGGGGGGGACTAGTGACGAGGAGCAGTACTTC. Its protein product is CASTRGGTSDEEQYF.

The rearrangement joins TRBV18 to TRBJ2-7, with 9 nucleotides matching TRBD1. V lost 4 bases to trimming and J lost 3 bases; unmatched junction nucleotides: 7. The CDR3 consists of 15 residues. Germline CDR1 is KGHSH and CDR2 is LQKENI. This chain's CDR3 is CASSLPGQGVYEQYF. The CDR3 coding sequence is TGTGCCAGCTCACTCCCGGGACAGGGAGTCTACGAGCAGTACTTC.

The chain has TRBV11-2 and TRBJ2-5, with D perhaps TRBD2 (5 bases). V was trimmed by 6 bases and J by 5 bases, leaving 13 bases between them. The CDR3 has 13 amino acids. The germline V gene encodes CDR1 SGHAT and CDR2 FQNNGV. The CDR3 DNA follows: TGTGCCAGCAGTCTAGGGAGCGACGAGACCCAGTACTTC. Its translation: CASSLGSDETQYF.

This clone was observed a handful of times. V usage is TRBV27 and J usage is TRBJ1-5; D is ambiguous. Trimming cost V 5 bases and J 0 bases, with 8 bases left between them. Germline V gene data show CDR1 as MNHEY and CDR2 as SMNVEV (reference sequence). This CDR3 is built from 14 residues. CDR3 in amino acids: CASSETDSNQPQHF. For the CDR3, the DNA is TGTGCCAGCAGTGAGACTGATAGCAATCAGCCCCAGCATTTT.

This chain uses TRBV30 with TRBJ2-3, with no clear D. The V and J ends lost 2 bases and 2 bases respectively, with 11 bases between them. Germline V gene data show CDR1 as GTSNPN and CDR2 as SVGIG (reference sequence). The CDR3 is 14 residues long. The CDR3 bases are TGTGCCTGGAGTTTAAGCTCTTACACAGATACGCAGTATTTT. It encodes CAWSLSSYTDTQYF.